These 23 T cell receptor beta chains were all obtained from the same sample, sequenced in a study of somatic mutations in cytotoxic T cells in rheumatoid arthritis. Assay: immunoSEQ multiplex PCR; the TCRdb copy retains only in-frame clones and omits some. This table holds approximately 13,000 clones, around 74% found once. The sequenced sample was CD8+ T cells sorted from blood. The receptor set was obtained from a woman aged 40 to 50 in good health.

The chain combines TRBV5-5 with TRBJ2-2, with D possibly being TRBD1 (6 bases). The CDR3 is 15 amino acids. Between the trimmed V and J ends, which lost 0 bases and 6 bases, there was a span of 12 bases. Germline CDR1 and CDR2: SGHKS and YYEKEE (reference sequence). The CDR3 protein is CASSLVAGVAGELFF. The CDR3, as DNA: TGTGCCAGCAGCTTGGTGGCAGGGGTGGCCGGGGAGCTGTTTTTT.

The chain combines TRBV4-1 with TRBJ1-2; D might be TRBD1 (6 bases). V was pared by 0 bases and J by 1 base, with 15 bases between. This CDR3 contains 17 residues. The germline V gene has CDR1 MGHRA and CDR2 YSYEKL. The CDR3 nucleotides read TGCGCCAGCAGCCAAGAAGGAACAGGGCTTTATAACTATGGCTACACCTTC. Residues: CASSQEGTGLYNYGYTF.

This chain joins TRBV13 and TRBJ2-5; possibly TRBD1 or TRBD2 for D (5 bases each). Germline CDR1 PRHDT, CDR2 FYEKMQ (reference sequence). Trimming left V 6 bases short and J 2 bases short, with 19 bases between. The CDR3 sequence is 16 residues long. The DNA of the CDR3 is TGTGCCAGCAGTCTTGGTCGGGGCCAGTATCAAGAGACCCAGTACTTC. It yields the protein CASSLGRGQYQETQYF.

V and J are TRBV6-5 and TRBJ2-1, with TRBD1 matching 8 bases. This CDR3 contains 14 residues. The germline V gene has CDR1 MNHEY and CDR2 SVGAGI. V lost 0 bases and J lost 6; bases outside the gene matches: 1. CDR3 DNA sequence: TGTGCCAGCAGTTACTCGGGACAGGCCAATGAGCAGTTCTTC. It specifies CASSYSGQANEQFF.

V and J are TRBV28 and TRBJ1-1; D is perhaps TRBD1 (6 bases). This CDR3 has 14 amino acids. Trimming left V 5 bases short and J 5 bases short, with 15 bases between. Germline CDR1 MDHEN, CDR2 SYDVKM. CDR3 DNA sequence: TGTGCCAGCAGTGGGCGGACAGACCAAACTGAAGCTTTCTTT. This translates into CASSGRTDQTEAFF.

This clone was seen a few times. This chain links TRBV6-4 with TRBJ1-1; no firm D call. Germline CDR1 MRHNA, CDR2 SNTAGT. Trimming stripped 8 bases from V and 11 bases from J, with 9 bases between. This CDR3 has 9 amino acids. In nucleotides, the CDR3 is TGTGCCAGCCCCCCTTGGGCTTTCTTT. Protein: CASPPWAFF.

The chain has TRBV7-9 and TRBJ2-5, with D perhaps assigned TRBD1 or TRBD2 (5 bases each). V shed 2 bases and J shed 2 bases, with 21 bases lying between them. CDR3 length equals 18 residues. Germline V gene sequence: CDR1 SEHNR, CDR2 FQNEAQ (reference sequence). CDR3 region: CASSLSQAGRIEQETQYF. The CDR3, as DNA: TGTGCCAGCAGCTTATCACAGGCAGGGAGAATCGAACAAGAGACCCAGTACTTC.

The V call is TRBV7-9, the J call TRBJ2-7; D gene unclear. Germline V gene sequence: CDR1 SEHNR, CDR2 FQNEAQ (reference sequence). The V end lost 5 bases, the J end lost 5 bases, and 10 bases lay between the germline ends. This CDR3 region has 12 residues. CDR3 protein: CASSPPNNEQYF. The CDR3 DNA reads TGTGCCAGCAGCCCGCCTAATAACGAGCAGTACTTC.

The chain employs TRBV19 and TRBJ1-1; D uncertain. Germline V gene data show CDR1 as LNHDA and CDR2 as SQIVND (reference sequence). V lost 9 bases and J lost 4, with 12 bases in between. The CDR3 spans 12 residues. The CDR3 DNA follows: TGTGCCAGCGAATTGGGGAGCACTGAAGCTTTCTTT. Protein: CASELGSTEAFF.

The chain carries TRBV12-5 and TRBJ1-2; 7 nucleotides line up with TRBD1. With V trimmed by 3 bases and J by 4 bases, 5 bases remained unmatched. CDR1 is LGHNT and CDR2 is FRNRAP in the germline V gene. This CDR3 comprises 14 residues. Here the CDR3 reads CASGLRRDSYGYTF. The CDR3 DNA is TGTGCTAGTGGTTTACGCCGGGACAGCTATGGCTACACCTTC.

This sequence joins TRBV15 and TRBJ2-1; no firm D call. Between the trimmed V and J ends, which lost 8 bases and 6 bases, there was a span of 14 bases. The length of the CDR3 is 13 residues. Germline loops: CDR1 LNHNV, CDR2 YYDKDF (reference sequence). This CDR3 is CATGDGDSNEQFF. The CDR3 nucleotides are TGTGCCACCGGAGACGGTGATTCCAATGAGCAGTTCTTC.

There are a few counts of this clone. The chain couples TRBV10-1 to TRBJ1-6, with D perhaps matching TRBD1 (5 bases). V was pared by 3 bases and J by 8 bases, with 8 bases between. Germline loops: CDR1 WNHNN, CDR2 SYGVQD (reference sequence). CDR3 length equals 13 residues. The CDR3 nucleotides read TGCGCCAGCAGTGAAGACAGCTATTCACCCCTCCACTTT. It yields the protein CASSEDSYSPLHF.

The chain carries TRBV11-2 and TRBJ2-1; D is undetermined. The CDR3 is 11 amino acids. V dropped 5 bases and J dropped 10 bases, with 9 bases sitting between them. CDR1 is SGHAT and CDR2 is FQNNGV in the germline V gene. The DNA for the CDR3 is TGTGCCAGCAGCCTCAGTTGGGAGCAGTTCTTC. As protein: CASSLSWEQFF.

The chain carries TRBV29-1 and TRBJ2-1; 14 nucleotides agree with TRBD2. This CDR3 has 19 amino acids. V trimming: 2 bases; J trimming: 3 bases; junction bases outside the gene matches: 12. Germline V gene data show CDR1 as SQVTM and CDR2 as ANQGSEA. The CDR3 loop reads CSVEPPGLAGVPLYNEQFF. The CDR3 coding sequence is TGCAGCGTTGAACCCCCGGGACTAGCGGGAGTTCCCCTCTACAATGAGCAGTTCTTC.

The DNA of the CDR3 is TGTGCCAGCGACAAGGGCGGCTCCTACGAGCAGTACTTC. It encodes CASDKGGSYEQYF. The rearrangement joins TRBV28 to TRBJ2-7, with D unclear. This CDR3 contains 13 residues. V lost 8 bases and J lost 0, with 11 bases in between. CDR1 and CDR2 (germline): MDHEN, SYDVKM.

V gene TRBV7-6 combines with J gene TRBJ2-1, with 7 positions matching TRBD2. The CDR3 loop spans 16 amino acids. Trimming took 5 bases from V and 6 from J; bases not matched to a gene: 13. Germline V gene data show CDR1 as SGHVS and CDR2 as FNYEAQ. The CDR3 nucleotides read TGTGCCAGCAGCGGGGATTTGGGGGGGATGGGCAATGAGCAGTTCTTC. This encodes CASSGDLGGMGNEQFF.

This clone has a handful of counts. This rearrangement joins TRBV4-1 to TRBJ2-1, with TRBD2 as a possible D gene (6 bases). In germline, CDR1 is MGHRA, CDR2 YSYEKL. V was shortened by 3 bases and J by 7 bases, with 10 bases between the two germline ends. This CDR3 region has 13 residues. The CDR3 DNA reads as TGCGCCAGCAGCCAGGACTATACAAATGAGCAGTTCTTC. Translating gives CASSQDYTNEQFF.

The chain carries TRBV4-3 and TRBJ1-2, with D tentatively TRBD1 (5 bases). Germline V gene sequence: CDR1 LGHNA, CDR2 YSLEER. This CDR3 region has 17 residues. Trimming stripped 0 bases from V and 3 bases from J, with 17 bases between. The CDR3 spells CASSQDLGRPQDYGYTF. The CDR3 DNA reads as TGCGCCAGCAGCCAAGACCTGGGACGGCCCCAAGACTATGGCTACACCTTC.

The V gene is TRBV6-6, the J gene TRBJ1-5; 7 nucleotides agree with TRBD1. Germline CDR1 is MNHNY and CDR2 is SVGAGI (reference sequence). The V segment lost 0 bases and the J segment 5 bases; nucleotides outside the gene matches: 7. This CDR3 is 16 amino acids long. The CDR3 coding sequence is TGTGCCAGCAGTTACTCGTTGACAGGGCTGGATCAGCCCCAGCATTTT. As protein: CASSYSLTGLDQPQHF.

This chain joins TRBV25-1 and TRBJ1-2; tentatively, D is TRBD1 (6 bases). Looked up from germline, CDR1 is MGHDK and CDR2 is SYGVNS. This CDR3 comprises 14 residues. The V and J ends lost 1 base and 1 base respectively, with 7 bases between them. The CDR3 region has the DNA TGTGCCAGCAGTGAATTGGACAGTAACTATGGCTACACCTTC. Its protein product is CASSELDSNYGYTF.

The chain couples TRBV14 to TRBJ2-7; D is perhaps TRBD2 (6 bases). V shed 2 bases and J shed 9 bases, with 17 bases lying between them. CDR1 and CDR2 (germline): SGHDN, FVKESK. The CDR3 length is 14 residues. This CDR3 reads CASSQSGLRERQYV. The CDR3 nucleotides are TGTGCCAGCAGCCAAAGCGGGCTTAGAGAACGGCAGTACGTC.

This chain joins TRBV7-8 and TRBJ1-1; D is ambiguous. The CDR3 runs to 14 residues. CDR1 and CDR2 (germline): SGHVS, FQNEAQ. Trimming cost V 2 bases and J 1 base, with 8 bases left between them. DNA for the CDR3: TGTGCCAGCAGCTTAAGAGGCGCGAACACTGAAGCTTTCTTT. It translates to CASSLRGANTEAFF.

The chain couples TRBV2 to TRBJ2-1; D might be TRBD2 (5 bases). The V end was cut by 8 bases, the J end by 7 bases, with 15 bases between. CDR1 SNHLY and CDR2 FYNNEI come from the germline V gene. The CDR3 covers 13 residues. The CDR3 DNA is TGTGCCAGCTACGAGGGCAGCCCAAATGAGCAGTTCTTC. This encodes CASYEGSPNEQFF.